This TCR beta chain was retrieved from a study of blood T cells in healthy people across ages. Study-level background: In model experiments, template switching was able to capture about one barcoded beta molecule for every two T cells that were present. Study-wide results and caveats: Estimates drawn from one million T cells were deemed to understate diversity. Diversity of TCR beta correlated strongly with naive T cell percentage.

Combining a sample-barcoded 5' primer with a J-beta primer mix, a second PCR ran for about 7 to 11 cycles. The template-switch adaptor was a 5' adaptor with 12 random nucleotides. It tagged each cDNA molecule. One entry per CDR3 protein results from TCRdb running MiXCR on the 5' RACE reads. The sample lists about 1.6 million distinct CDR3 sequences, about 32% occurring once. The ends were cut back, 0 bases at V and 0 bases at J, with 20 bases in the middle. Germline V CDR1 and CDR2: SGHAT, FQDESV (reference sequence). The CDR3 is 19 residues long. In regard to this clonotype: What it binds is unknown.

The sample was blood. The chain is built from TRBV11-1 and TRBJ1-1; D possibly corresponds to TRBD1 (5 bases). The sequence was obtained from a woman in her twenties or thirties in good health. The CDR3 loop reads CASSLATGARVSMNTEAFF. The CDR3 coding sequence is TGTGCCAGCAGCTTAGCGACCGGAGCCAGGGTATCCATGAACACTGAAGCTTTCTTT. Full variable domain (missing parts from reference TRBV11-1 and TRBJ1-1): EAEVAQSPRYKITEKSQAVAFWCDPISGHATLYWYRQILGQGPELLVQFQDESVVDDSQLPKDRFSAERLKGVDSTLKIQPAELGDSAMYLCASSLATGARVSMNTEAFFGQGTRLTVV.